The 15 T cell receptor beta chains presented below share a single source sample, sequenced in a study of T cell changes during pregnancy in multiple sclerosis (dated by TCRdb to the late 2010s). Libraries were built with the immunoSEQ multiplex PCR assay. Drawn from immuneACCESS, this table holds only the in-frame rearrangements with V and J called that TCRdb kept. Clones are partly lost; checked studies trace under half to an unresolved V gene and leave the rest unexplained. The sample table records tens of thousands of clones; roughly 89% of these occur just once. The ten largest make up around 0.7% of the sample. Specimen: peripheral blood, collected in the third trimester of pregnancy. The source of these receptors is a female donor in good health, enrolled as a control in a pregnancy study.

This chain links TRBV4-2 with TRBJ2-1; possibly TRBD1 for D (5 bases). Looked up from germline, CDR1 is LGHNA and CDR2 is YNFKEQ. The CDR3 length is 14 residues. Deletions cut 1 base from V and 4 bases from J, with 8 bases between. CDR3 coding DNA: TGTGCCAGCAGCCAAGCAGGGATTTACAATGAGCAGTTCTTC. Amino acid sequence: CASSQAGIYNEQFF.

The chain's CDR3 is CASSREGRYQETQYF. In DNA, the CDR3 is TGTGCCAGCAGCAGGGAGGGGCGGTACCAAGAGACCCAGTACTTC. The V and J genes are TRBV27 and TRBJ2-5, with 7 bases aligning to TRBD2. Trimming cost V 6 bases and J 0 bases; bases outside gene matches: 7. Looked up from germline, CDR1 is MNHEY and CDR2 is SMNVEV (reference sequence). CDR3 length equals 15 residues.

On this clone: The same CDR3 arises from other DNA sequences in this sample as well. V gene TRBV7-9 combines with J gene TRBJ2-3; D might be TRBD2 (5 bases). Trimming shortened V by 1 base and J by 2 bases, and 10 bases separated the two germline ends. Germline V gene sequence: CDR1 SEHNR, CDR2 FQNEAQ (reference sequence). CDR3 length: 15 residues. Written as DNA, the CDR3 is TGTGCCAGCAGCTTAGTCCGGGGAGACACAGATACGCAGTATTTT. This encodes CASSLVRGDTDTQYF.

V gene TRBV30 combines with J gene TRBJ2-7, with 8 bases lining up with TRBD2. The CDR3 loop spans 12 amino acids. The V segment lost 4 bases and the J segment 5 bases; nucleotides outside the gene matches: 4. The germline CDR1 and CDR2 sequences are GTSNPN and SVGIG (reference sequence). Here the CDR3 reads CAWIRTSHEQYF. The DNA of the CDR3 is TGTGCCTGGATCCGGACTAGCCACGAGCAGTACTTC.

V gene TRBV27 combines with J gene TRBJ2-7; 8 bases line up with TRBD1. Germline V gives CDR1 MNHEY, CDR2 SMNVEV (reference sequence). This CDR3 is built from 15 residues. V dropped 3 bases and J dropped 0; count of bases not matched to a gene: 4. As DNA, the CDR3 is TGTGCCAGCAGTTTTTGGACAGGGTTCTCCTACGAGCAGTACTTC. It codes for CASSFWTGFSYEQYF.

This sequence joins TRBV15 and TRBJ1-1; D is perhaps TRBD1 (5 bases). The CDR3 has 16 amino acids. In germline, CDR1 is LNHNV, CDR2 YYDKDF (reference sequence). V lost 0 bases, J lost 3 bases, and 14 bases lay in between. Here the CDR3 reads CATSREMQGGDTEAFF. The CDR3 DNA sequence: TGTGCCACCAGCAGAGAAATGCAGGGCGGCGACACTGAAGCTTTCTTT.

The J gene is TRBJ1-1, the V gene TRBV18; a weak D match, TRBD1 (5 bases). Germline CDR1 and CDR2: KGHSH and LQKENI. The CDR3 runs to 15 residues. Deletions cut 0 bases from V and 5 bases from J, with 13 bases between. The CDR3, as DNA: TGTGCCAGCTCACCACCGTGGGGCGGGGAAACTGAAGCTTTCTTT. This sequence encodes CASSPPWGGETEAFF.

The V and J genes are TRBV5-1 and TRBJ2-5, with 10 bases lining up with TRBD2. This CDR3 contains 17 residues. Germline CDR1 is SGHRS and CDR2 is YFSETQ. V gave up 0 bases and J gave up 5 bases; unmatched junction bases: 10. The CDR3, as DNA: TGCGCCAGCAGCTTGGATACGAGCGGGGGGGCCCGCGAGACCCAGTACTTC. It yields the protein CASSLDTSGGARETQYF. The variable domain in full, with the rest retrieved from reference TRBV5-1 and TRBJ2-5, is KAGVTQTPRYLIKTRGQQVTLSCSPISGHRSVSWYQQTPGQGLQFLFEYFSETQRNKGNFPGRFSGRQFSNSRSEMNVSTLELGDSALYLCASSLDTSGGARETQYFGPGTRLLVL.

The chain has TRBV11-2 and TRBJ2-3; 10 bases fit TRBD1. The CDR3 is 16 amino acids. The germline V gene has CDR1 SGHAT and CDR2 FQNNGV. Unmatched junction bases numbered 7, after V lost 5 bases and J lost 2 bases. This CDR3 reads CASSAWTGGTTDTQYF. CDR3 bases: TGTGCCAGCAGCGCGTGGACAGGGGGTACCACAGATACGCAGTATTTT.

This clone was observed a few times. V gene TRBV7-6 combines with J gene TRBJ2-3; 14 positions agree with TRBD2. The trim removed 5 bases at V and 6 bases at J, leaving 13 bases unmatched. CDR3 length equals 18 residues. Germline CDR1 and CDR2: SGHVS and FNYEAQ. CDR3 nucleotides: TGTGCCAGCAGCGGATCCGGGACTAGCGGGAGTATTTGGGATACGCAGTATTTT. This encodes CASSGSGTSGSIWDTQYF.

J is TRBJ2-5 and V is TRBV4-1, with 7 bases lining up with TRBD2. The J call may be in error: the DNA end matches TRBJ2-7 better. Germline V gene sequence: CDR1 MGHRA, CDR2 YSYEKL. This CDR3 comprises 15 residues. The CDR3: CASSQQGLPLPEQYF. Here the CDR3 DNA reads TGCGCCAGCAGCCAGCAGGGACTACCCCTCCCCGAGCAGTACTTC.

The chain uses TRBV6-1 and TRBJ1-5; D unresolved. Trimming removed 0 bases at V and 4 bases at J, with 4 bases between. The CDR3 length is 13 residues. Germline CDR1 is MNHNS and CDR2 is SASEGT. CDR3 DNA: TGTGCCAGCAGTGAAGCGCGTAATCAGCCCCAGCATTTT. It translates to CASSEARNQPQHF.

The chain uses TRBV30 and TRBJ1-5; TRBD1 aligns across 8 bases. Germline trimming cut 3 bases from V and 4 bases from J; bases unmatched to any gene: 8. Germline assignment: CDR1 GTSNPN and CDR2 SVGIG (reference sequence). The CDR3 is 15 amino acids. CDR3 sequence: CAWSAPGTGNQPQHF. CDR3 DNA: TGTGCCTGGAGCGCCCCGGGGACAGGAAATCAGCCCCAGCATTTT. Based on the CDR3 plus reference TRBV30 and TRBJ1-5, the full variable domain is SQTIHQWPATLVQPVGSPLSLECTVEGTSNPNLYWYRQAAGRGLQLLFYSVGIGQISSEVPQNLSASRPQDRQFILSSKKLLLSDSGFYLCAWSAPGTGNQPQHFGDGTRLSIL.

This clone has a handful of counts. This rearrangement joins TRBV7-9 to TRBJ1-6, with 9 bases lining up with TRBD1. The germline V gene has CDR1 SEHNR and CDR2 FQNEAQ (reference sequence). V lost 5 bases to trimming and J lost 10 bases; unmatched junction nucleotides: 3. There are 13 residues in the CDR3. CDR3 bases: TGTGCCAGCAGCCCGGGACAGGGATCACCCCTCCACTTT. It yields the protein CASSPGQGSPLHF.

The V gene is TRBV5-4, the J gene TRBJ1-6; TRBD1 matches at 7 bases. The junction had 2 bases not matched to a gene; V was cut back by 1 base and J by 7 bases. Germline V lookup: CDR1 SGHNT, CDR2 YYREEE (reference sequence). The CDR3 consists of 14 residues. The CDR3 DNA sequence: TGTGCCAGCAGCTTGACAGGGGCCAATTCACCCCTCCACTTT. It codes for CASSLTGANSPLHF.